Shown below are 31 T cell receptor beta chains from a single sample sequenced in a study of control samples from healthy donors and cancer patients. Produced via immunoSEQ multiplex PCR; TCRdb's table is partial and in-frame only. Of 150,000 to 200,000 clones in the sample, roughly nine tenths are singletons; the top ten hold roughly 1.6%. Material: blood. The receptors originated from a woman aged 25 to 39 in good health.

DNA of the CDR3: TGTGCCAGTAGTCGCGCAGGGGGGGAAAAACTGTTTTTT. Protein sequence: CASSRAGGEKLFF. The chain carries TRBV19 and TRBJ1-4, with 7 bases matching TRBD1. The V gene end was trimmed by 5 bases and the J gene end by 8 bases; junction bases not matched to a gene: 5. CDR1 and CDR2 (germline): LNHDA, SQIVND (reference sequence). The CDR3 covers 13 residues. Based on the CDR3 plus reference TRBV19 and TRBJ1-4, the full variable domain is DGGITQSPKYLFRKEGQNVTLSCEQNLNHDAMYWYRQDPGQGLRLIYYSQIVNDFQKGDIAEGYSVSREKKESFPLTVTSAQKNPTAFYLCASSRAGGEKLFFGSGTQLSVL.

The CDR3 loop is CASSQGQGDIEKLFF. The CDR3 DNA reads TGTGCCAGCAGCCAAGGACAGGGGGATATAGAAAAACTGTTTTTT. The J gene is TRBJ1-4, the V gene TRBV4-2; 9 bases are shared with TRBD1. The trim removed 1 base at V and 8 bases at J, leaving 5 bases unmatched. This CDR3 contains 15 residues. Germline V gives CDR1 LGHNA, CDR2 YNFKEQ.

The chain links TRBV28 to TRBJ1-2; TRBD1 aligns across 8 bases. The ends lost 6 bases at V and 9 bases at J; junction bases unmatched: 12. The CDR3 length is 14 residues. Looked up from germline, CDR1 is MDHEN and CDR2 is SYDVKM. For the CDR3, the DNA is TGTGCCAGCAGAAACCCAGGGGGCGCCGGTCGCTACACCTTC. Its protein product is CASRNPGGAGRYTF.

This clone has just one count. The rearrangement uses TRBV4-1 and TRBJ1-3, with D perhaps matching TRBD1 (6 bases). Germline assignment: CDR1 MGHRA and CDR2 YSYEKL. The CDR3 contains 14 residues. V lost 3 bases, J lost 2 bases, and 8 bases lay in between. DNA for the CDR3: TGCGCCAGCAGCCAGACAGGTCCTGGAAACACCATATATTTT. This codes for CASSQTGPGNTIYF.

This chain links TRBV13 with TRBJ2-1; 9 nucleotides line up with TRBD2. Per the germline V gene, CDR1 is PRHDT and CDR2 is FYEKMQ (reference sequence). The CDR3 loop spans 12 amino acids. V trimming: 3 bases; J trimming: 15 bases; junction bases outside the gene matches: 6. CDR3 nucleotide sequence: TGTGCCAGCAGCTTGGAGGCGGGAGGGCCGTTCTTC. Translation gives CASSLEAGGPFF.

The chain employs TRBV19 and TRBJ1-2, with 7 bases that match TRBD1. V shed 10 bases and J 0 bases; nucleotides not matched to a gene: 11. In germline, CDR1 is LNHDA, CDR2 SQIVND (reference sequence). This CDR3 is 15 amino acids long. The CDR3: CATSWGTAPNYGYTF. DNA of the CDR3: TGTGCCACCTCGTGGGGGACAGCCCCTAACTATGGCTACACCTTC. Filled out from reference TRBV19 and TRBJ1-2, the complete variable domain reads DGGITQSPKYLFRKEGQNVTLSCEQNLNHDAMYWYRQDPGQGLRLIYYSQIVNDFQKGDIAEGYSVSREKKESFPLTVTSAQKNPTAFYLCATSWGTAPNYGYTFGSGTRLTVV.

The chain has TRBV6-5 and TRBJ2-3; D is undetermined. V gave up 6 bases and J gave up 0 bases, with 4 bases separating them. Per the germline V gene, CDR1 is MNHEY and CDR2 is SVGAGI. CDR3 length: 12 amino acids. CDR3 in amino acids: CASRTSTDTQYF. The CDR3 nucleotides are TGTGCCAGCAGGACTAGCACAGATACGCAGTATTTT.

The gene calls are TRBV6-5 and TRBJ2-1; 15 positions match TRBD2. Losses at the gene ends were 4 bases for V and 10 bases for J; bases not matched to a gene: 5. CDR1 is MNHEY and CDR2 is SVGAGI in the germline V gene. CDR3 length equals 15 residues. This chain's CDR3 is CASSSPGTSGGEQFF. The CDR3 coding sequence is TGTGCCAGCAGTTCCCCCGGGACTAGCGGGGGGGAGCAGTTCTTC.

V and J are TRBV5-8 and TRBJ2-5, with 7 nucleotides matching TRBD1. Germline V CDR1 and CDR2: SGHTS, YDEGEE. The V and J ends lost 0 bases and 1 base, in that order; junction bases with no gene match: 6. The CDR3 spans 16 residues. The CDR3 DNA is TGTGCCAGCAGCTTGGGACAGGGATTGGCCCAAGAGACCCAGTACTTC. Encoded protein: CASSLGQGLAQETQYF.

The chain links TRBV7-6 to TRBJ1-1, with D perhaps TRBD1 (5 bases). V shed 4 bases and J shed 0 bases, with 9 bases lying between them. Germline loops: CDR1 SGHVS, CDR2 FNYEAQ. CDR3 length: 14 residues. Here the CDR3 reads CASSYGHMNTEAFF. The DNA for the CDR3 is TGTGCCAGCAGCTATGGACATATGAACACTGAAGCTTTCTTT.

This sequence joins TRBV21-1 and TRBJ2-6; the table's D call TRBD1 went unverified against the DNA. TRBV21-1 is recorded as a pseudogene. This CDR3 is 17 amino acids long. Here the CDR3 reads CASSNRTGTSGANVLTF. Written as DNA, the CDR3 is TGTGCCAGCAGCAATAGGACAGGCACCTCTGGGGCCAACGTCCTGACTTTC.

This clone was observed a single time. V gene TRBV10-1 combines with J gene TRBJ1-1; tentative D call: TRBD1 (5 bases). Trimming left V 4 bases short and J 1 base short, with 13 bases between. The CDR3 has 15 amino acids. Germline V CDR1 and CDR2: WNHNN, SYGVQD (reference sequence). The DNA of the CDR3 is TGCGCCAGCAGTGTCCCCGGGACGGGGAACACTGAAGCTTTCTTT. Its protein product is CASSVPGTGNTEAFF.

This sequence joins TRBV11-3 and TRBJ2-2; D gene unclear. The germline V gene has CDR1 SGHNT and CDR2 YENEEA. This CDR3 contains 14 residues. Between the trimmed V and J ends, which lost 0 bases and 1 base, there was a span of 3 bases. CDR3 amino acids: CASSLEGNTGELFF. As DNA, the CDR3 is TGTGCCAGCAGCTTAGAGGGGAACACCGGGGAGCTGTTTTTT.

This chain joins TRBV11-3 and TRBJ1-5, with a tentative D call TRBD1 (5 bases). This CDR3 has 16 residues. V was pared by 1 base and J by 0 bases, with 10 bases between. Germline V gene sequence: CDR1 SGHNT, CDR2 YENEEA. CDR3 sequence reads: CASSLVGRASNQPQHF. The CDR3 coding sequence is TGTGCCAGCAGCTTAGTCGGCAGGGCTAGCAATCAGCCCCAGCATTTT.

V usage is TRBV12-3 or TRBV12-4 and J usage is TRBJ1-2; 8 bases match TRBD1. The CDR3 sequence is 13 residues long. V lost 3 bases to trimming and J lost 3 bases; unmatched junction nucleotides: 0. The CDR3: CASSLTGDYGYTF. The CDR3 DNA sequence: TGTGCCAGCAGTTTGACAGGGGACTATGGCTACACCTTC.

V gene TRBV7-9 combines with J gene TRBJ1-5; 7 bases are a match to TRBD1. Trimming at V came to 5 bases and at J to 6 bases, leaving 4 bases not matched to a gene. Germline-derived CDR1 and CDR2 are SEHNR and FQNEAQ (reference sequence). The CDR3 contains 13 residues. This CDR3 reads CASSDRESQPQHF. The CDR3 nucleotides read TGTGCCAGCAGCGACAGGGAGAGTCAGCCCCAGCATTTT.

This chain connects TRBV10-2 to TRBJ2-7; the D is unclear. Germline CDR1 WSHSY, CDR2 SAAADI. V was pared by 4 bases and J by 3 bases, with 7 bases between. This CDR3 comprises 12 residues. The CDR3 reads CASSGVDYEQYF. CDR3 nucleotides: TGCGCCAGCAGTGGCGTCGACTACGAGCAGTACTTC.

This clone appeared once. The J gene is TRBJ1-6, the V gene TRBV10-2; the D gene is possibly TRBD1 (6 bases). CDR1 is WSHSY and CDR2 is SAAADI in the germline V gene. This CDR3 is 14 amino acids long. Trimming shortened V by 6 bases and J by 0 bases, and 6 bases separated the two germline ends. The CDR3 loop reads CASRDSSYNSPLHF. The DNA for the CDR3 is TGCGCCAGCAGGGACAGCTCCTATAATTCACCCCTCCACTTT.

The V call is TRBV28, the J call TRBJ1-2, with 12 bases that match TRBD1. CDR1 MDHEN and CDR2 SYDVKM come from the germline V gene. With V trimmed by 5 bases and J by 4 bases, 11 bases remained unmatched. The length of the CDR3 is 17 residues. CDR3: CASSTPGQGARGYGYTF. The DNA for the CDR3 is TGTGCCAGCAGTACTCCGGGACAGGGGGCGCGGGGCTATGGCTACACCTTC.

This chain links TRBV6-5 with TRBJ2-6; D is ambiguous. The V end lost 2 bases, the J end lost 0 bases, and 5 bases lay between the germline ends. This CDR3 has 15 residues. Germline V CDR1 and CDR2: MNHEY, SVGAGI. This CDR3 is CASSYDGSGANVLTF. CDR3 nucleotide sequence: TGTGCCAGCAGTTACGACGGCTCTGGGGCCAACGTCCTGACTTTC.

This chain links TRBV7-9 with TRBJ1-1; no clear D. CDR1 and CDR2 (germline): SEHNR, FQNEAQ (reference sequence). V lost 6 bases and J lost 3, with 5 bases in between. CDR3 length: 11 residues. In DNA, the CDR3 is TGTGCCAGCAGGTTGGACACTGAAGCTTTCTTT. Translated: CASRLDTEAFF.

The chain couples TRBV7-2 to TRBJ2-7; weak D call: TRBD1 (6 bases). The V and J ends lost 1 base and 0 bases respectively, with 13 bases between them. Germline V gives CDR1 SGHTA, CDR2 FQGNSA. There are 16 residues in the CDR3. The CDR3 loop reads CASSLGSQGSSYEQYF. The CDR3 region has the DNA TGTGCCAGCAGCTTAGGGAGTCAGGGGAGCTCCTACGAGCAGTACTTC.

The chain joins TRBV19 to TRBJ1-5; D is ambiguous. The CDR3 has 12 residues. V lost 1 base to trimming and J lost 5 bases, with 3 bases between them. The germline CDR1 and CDR2 sequences are LNHDA and SQIVND (reference sequence). CDR3 coding DNA: TGTGCCAGTAGTATAGGTGATCAGCCCCAGCATTTT. Translation gives CASSIGDQPQHF.

This rearrangement joins TRBV15 to TRBJ2-5; TRBD1 is a possible D gene (6 bases). Per the germline V gene, CDR1 is LNHNV and CDR2 is YYDKDF (reference sequence). The V and J ends lost 1 base and 11 bases respectively, with 11 bases between them. The CDR3 sequence is 12 residues long. CDR3 region: CATSRVGQPQYF. CDR3 nucleotide sequence: TGTGCCACCAGCAGAGTTGGACAGCCTCAGTACTTC.

This chain links TRBV12-5 with TRBJ1-6, with TRBD1 matching 10 bases. Per the germline V gene, CDR1 is LGHNT and CDR2 is FRNRAP. CDR3 length: 17 residues. Trimming removed 4 bases from V and 5 bases from J; junction bases left unmatched: 8. The CDR3 loop is CASGSTRTGGNNSPLHF. CDR3 coding DNA: TGTGCTAGTGGTTCCACACGGACAGGGGGTAATAATTCACCCCTCCACTTT.

CDR3 nucleotides: TGCAGCGTGGGGGACAGCCACTATGGCTACACCTTC. Translating gives CSVGDSHYGYTF. The chain employs TRBV29-1 and TRBJ1-2; 7 positions agree with TRBD1. This CDR3 is 12 amino acids long. In germline, CDR1 is SQVTM, CDR2 ANQGSEA. J gave up 3 bases and V 6 bases, and 4 bases lay outside the gene matches.

The chain has TRBV7-9 and TRBJ2-2; 7 bases line up with TRBD2. After removal of 5 bases from V and 4 bases from J, the junction contained 4 bases not matched to a gene. The length of the CDR3 is 14 residues. Per the germline V gene, CDR1 is SEHNR and CDR2 is FQNEAQ (reference sequence). This CDR3 reads CASSPGLTTGELFF. The CDR3, as DNA: TGTGCCAGCAGCCCGGGACTAACCACCGGGGAGCTGTTTTTT.

The CDR3: CASSYSLGAGANVLTF. The CDR3, as DNA: TGTGCCAGCAGTTACTCGTTGGGTGCTGGGGCCAACGTCCTGACTTTC. The chain carries TRBV6-5 and TRBJ2-6; D is unclear. Trimming pared 0 bases from V and 2 bases from J, leaving 8 bases between. The CDR3 extends over 16 amino acids. From germline, CDR1 is MNHEY and CDR2 SVGAGI.

The chain couples TRBV29-1 to TRBJ2-7; 9 nucleotides match TRBD1. V was pared by 4 bases and J by 5 bases, with 6 bases of the junction left unmatched. Germline CDR1 SQVTM, CDR2 ANQGSEA. This CDR3 has 13 amino acids. The CDR3 DNA sequence: TGCAGCGTTGGTCCGGGACAGGGCAACGAGCAGTACTTC. It specifies CSVGPGQGNEQYF.

The genes are TRBV21-1 and TRBJ2-7; the DNA was not compared with TRBD1, the D call given in the table. TRBV21-1 is deemed a pseudogene. This CDR3 region has 12 residues. CDR3 region: CASGSRGNEQYF. CDR3 sequence (DNA): TGTGCCAGCGGGAGCAGGGGGAACGAGCAGTACTTC.

The CDR3 region has the DNA TGTGCCAGCAGCGCCTCTAACTATGGCTACACCTTC. Amino acids: CASSASNYGYTF. The V gene is TRBV7-9, the J gene TRBJ1-2; no clear D gene. Germline V gene data show CDR1 as SEHNR and CDR2 as FQNEAQ (reference sequence). CDR3 length: 12 residues. V was pared by 5 bases and J by 0 bases, with 4 bases between.